The 30 T cell receptor beta chains presented below share a single source sample, sequenced in a study of cytomegalovirus exposure and HLA in healthy donors (dated by TCRdb to the late 2010s). The method was the immunoSEQ multiplex PCR assay. For the multiplex PCR, a mixture combining 60 forward primers for TCR Vbeta segments and 13 reverse primers for TCR Jbeta segments was used. What TCRdb holds here is the immuneACCESS table cut down to in-frame rearrangements. Part of the clones is not present; checked against another copy, under half of the missing clones reflect an unresolved V gene, and the others are unexplained. The sample records about 140,000 clones, about 80% of which are singletons. The ten biggest clones cover more than 4% of the sample. The sequencing input was PBMCs. All receptors derive from a man in his forties or fifties in good health and CMV-seropositive.

As regards this clone: One end of the junction is discordant with germline, which a read error may explain. The chain employs TRBV7-7 and TRBJ2-1; 8 bases map to TRBD1. Germline V gene data show CDR1 as SSHAT and CDR2 as FNYEAQ (reference sequence). The CDR3 extends over 14 amino acids. The chain's CDR3 is CASSPGTGGDEQFF. The CDR3, as DNA: TGTGCTAGCAGCCCCGGGACAGGCGGCGATGAGCAGTTCTTC.

V is TRBV7-8 and J is TRBJ2-5; 7 nucleotides match TRBD2. The length of the CDR3 is 14 residues. Germline trimming cut 7 bases from V and 1 base from J; bases unmatched to any gene: 6. In germline, CDR1 is SGHVS, CDR2 FQNEAQ. CDR3 loop: CASISKRGQETQYF. In DNA, the CDR3 is TGTGCCAGCATCTCAAAGCGGGGCCAAGAGACCCAGTACTTC.

The chain employs TRBV29-1 and TRBJ2-2; maybe TRBD1 (6 bases). CDR3 size: 15 residues. Trimming took 5 bases from V and 0 from J, leaving 13 bases between them. Germline V gene sequence: CDR1 SQVTM, CDR2 ANQGSEA. CDR3 nucleotide sequence: TGCAGCGTTATTTTTGGGGGCGCGAACACCGGGGAGCTGTTTTTT. Amino acid sequence: CSVIFGGANTGELFF.

V is TRBV19 and J is TRBJ1-5; D remains unclear. Between the trimmed V and J ends, which lost 1 base and 8 bases, there was a span of 12 bases. CDR3 length: 14 amino acids. Germline V gives CDR1 LNHDA, CDR2 SQIVND (reference sequence). In nucleotides, the CDR3 is TGTGCCAGTAGTATAGCGCAGGCCGGGGAGCCCCAGCATTTT. Encoded protein: CASSIAQAGEPQHF.

This rearrangement joins TRBV6-5 to TRBJ1-1; 8 positions match TRBD1. The ends lost 6 bases at V and 0 bases at J; junction bases unmatched: 6. There are 15 residues in the CDR3. In germline, CDR1 is MNHEY, CDR2 SVGAGI. This CDR3 is CASRTGTGMNTEAFF. The DNA of the CDR3 is TGTGCCAGCAGAACCGGGACAGGTATGAACACTGAAGCTTTCTTT.

This chain links TRBV19 with TRBJ2-4; 9 positions match TRBD1. Per the germline V gene, CDR1 is LNHDA and CDR2 is SQIVND (reference sequence). Trimming removed 5 bases from V and 7 bases from J; junction bases left unmatched: 6. This CDR3 comprises 14 residues. The CDR3 DNA sequence: TGTGCCAGTAGTGTCCCCGGGACAGGGAACATTCAGTACTTC. Amino acid sequence: CASSVPGTGNIQYF.

This clone was detected only once. V and J are TRBV5-1 and TRBJ2-1; 10 positions agree with TRBD2. The V gene end was trimmed by 0 bases and the J gene end by 0 bases; junction bases not matched to a gene: 6. This CDR3 has 18 residues. The germline V gene has CDR1 SGHRS and CDR2 YFSETQ. CDR3 sequence reads: CASSLAALAGGSYNEQFF. The DNA of the CDR3 is TGCGCCAGCAGCTTGGCGGCCTTAGCGGGAGGCTCCTACAATGAGCAGTTCTTC.

The genes are TRBV2 and TRBJ2-1, with a possible D match to TRBD2 (5 bases). The germline V gene encodes CDR1 SNHLY and CDR2 FYNNEI. The CDR3 is made up of 15 amino acids. The V gene lost 1 base and the J gene lost 5 bases, with 12 bases spanning the gap. Here the CDR3 DNA reads TGTGCCAGCAGTGAAGAGCGGAACCGGAACAATGAGCAGTTCTTC. This codes for CASSEERNRNNEQFF.

The rearrangement links TRBV9 to TRBJ1-2; D is perhaps TRBD1 (6 bases). Germline CDR1 and CDR2: SGDLS and YYNGEE. The V end lost 2 bases, the J end lost 2 bases, and 10 bases lay between the germline ends. The CDR3 is 14 amino acids. The CDR3 sequence: CASSVGTQNYGYTF. The CDR3 DNA sequence: TGTGCCAGCAGCGTCGGGACACAGAACTATGGCTACACCTTC.

V gene TRBV6-1 combines with J gene TRBJ1-4, with D perhaps TRBD1 (6 bases). Trimming removed 5 bases from V and 5 bases from J, with 15 bases in between. The CDR3 extends over 15 amino acids. Germline CDR1 reads MNHNS; CDR2 reads SASEGT. The CDR3 loop is CASSSTGLVNEKLFF. The CDR3 DNA reads as TGTGCCAGCAGTTCAACAGGGCTGGTGAATGAAAAACTGTTTTTT.

This sequence joins TRBV14 and TRBJ2-7; TRBD2 matches 14 bases. Trimming at V came to 2 bases and at J to 0 bases, leaving 9 bases not matched to a gene. CDR1 and CDR2 from the germline V gene are SGHDN and FVKESK. The CDR3 sequence is 19 residues long. CDR3 residues: CASSQIPGTSGGSSYEQYF. The CDR3 nucleotides are TGTGCCAGCAGCCAAATCCCGGGGACTAGCGGGGGAAGCTCCTACGAGCAGTACTTC.

This chain joins TRBV7-9 and TRBJ2-3; TRBD1 matches at 10 bases. The CDR3 loop spans 15 amino acids. CDR1 and CDR2 from the germline V gene are SEHNR and FQNEAQ (reference sequence). The V and J ends lost 4 bases and 1 base, in that order; junction bases with no gene match: 2. CDR3 region: CASSYGQGGTDTQYF. The CDR3, as DNA: TGTGCCAGCAGCTACGGACAGGGGGGCACAGATACGCAGTATTTT. Supplemented by reference TRBV7-9 and TRBJ2-3, the full variable domain reads DTGVSQNPRHKITKRGQNVTFRCDPISEHNRLYWYRQTLGQGPEFLTYFQNEAQLEKSRLLSDRFSAERPKGSFSTLEIQRTEQGDSAMYLCASSYGQGGTDTQYFGPGTRLTVL.

V usage is TRBV28 and J usage is TRBJ1-2; 7 nucleotides match TRBD1. The germline gives CDR1 MDHEN, CDR2 SYDVKM. The CDR3 spans 15 residues. The J segment lost 5 bases and the V segment lost 4 bases, leaving 10 bases of the junction unmatched. CDR3 sequence reads: CASSSNTGVVYGYTF. The DNA of the CDR3 is TGTGCCAGCAGTTCAAATACAGGGGTGGTTTATGGCTACACCTTC.

The chain uses TRBV7-9 and TRBJ1-5; D is possibly TRBD1 (6 bases). CDR1 and CDR2 (germline): SEHNR, FQNEAQ (reference sequence). V dropped 5 bases and J dropped 3 bases, with 14 bases sitting between them. The CDR3 has 15 residues. The CDR3 DNA follows: TGTGCCAGCAGCCGAGGGCAGGGGTACAATCAGCCCCAGCATTTT. It translates to CASSRGQGYNQPQHF.

This clone was seen a handful of times. The J gene is TRBJ2-7, the V gene TRBV4-1, with TRBD1 identical over 7 bases. V gave up 3 bases and J gave up 5 bases; unmatched junction bases: 4. The CDR3 runs 13 residues. Germline CDR1 is MGHRA and CDR2 is YSYEKL. This CDR3 reads CASSHVTGDEQYF. The CDR3 bases are TGCGCCAGCAGCCATGTAACAGGGGACGAGCAGTACTTC.

The rearrangement uses TRBV6-6 and TRBJ2-7; TRBD1 aligns across 7 bases. CDR3 length: 15 amino acids. V lost 5 bases and J lost 3; bases outside the gene matches: 10. Germline V gene lookup returns CDR1 MNHNY and CDR2 SVGAGI (reference sequence). For the CDR3, the DNA is TGTGCCAGCAGTAGAGGGACAGCCACCGACTACGAGCAGTACTTC. It encodes CASSRGTATDYEQYF.

This sequence joins TRBV9 and TRBJ2-2, with D perhaps TRBD2 (5 bases). The germline CDR1 and CDR2 sequences are SGDLS and YYNGEE. CDR3 length: 15 amino acids. Trimming pared 3 bases from V and 0 bases from J, leaving 9 bases between. The chain's CDR3 is CASSASGPNTGELFF. CDR3 coding DNA: TGTGCCAGCAGCGCGAGCGGACCGAACACCGGGGAGCTGTTTTTT.

V is TRBV12-5 and J is TRBJ2-1; tentatively, D is TRBD2 (6 bases). Trimming removed 3 bases from V and 4 bases from J, with 10 bases in between. The CDR3 contains 14 residues. Germline CDR1 and CDR2: LGHNT and FRNRAP. The CDR3 region has the DNA TGTGCTAGTGGTTTAGGCGGGGCTTACAATGAGCAGTTCTTC. It specifies CASGLGGAYNEQFF. The full variable domain, rest sourced from reference TRBV12-5 and TRBJ2-1, is DARVTQTPRHKVTEMGQEVTMRCQPILGHNTVFWYRQTMMQGLELLAYFRNRAPLDDSGMPKDRFSAEMPDATLATLKIQPSEPRDSAVYFCASGLGGAYNEQFFGPGTRLTVL.

The genes are TRBV9 and TRBJ2-1; D remains ambiguous. The CDR3 has 16 amino acids. With 4 bases removed from V and 8 bases from J, the gap between germline ends came to 22 bases. The germline V gene encodes CDR1 SGDLS and CDR2 YYNGEE. Here the CDR3 reads CASSPPLSVELDEQFF. For the CDR3, the DNA is TGTGCCAGCAGCCCTCCCCTGTCTGTCGAGCTGGATGAGCAGTTCTTC.

The V gene is TRBV2, the J gene TRBJ2-2; 12 bases agree with TRBD2. Germline loops: CDR1 SNHLY, CDR2 FYNNEI. The length of the CDR3 is 16 residues. The V gene end was trimmed by 5 bases and the J gene end by 7 bases; junction bases not matched to a gene: 8. CDR3 sequence: CASSQRTSGAGGELFF. CDR3 bases: TGTGCCAGCAGTCAGAGGACTAGCGGGGCGGGCGGGGAGCTGTTTTTT. The full variable domain, rest sourced from reference TRBV2 and TRBJ2-2, is EPEVTQTPSHQVTQMGQEVILRCVPISNHLYFYWYRQILGQKVEFLVSFYNNEISEKSEIFDDQFSVERPDGSNFTLKIRSTKLEDSAMYFCASSQRTSGAGGELFFGEGSRLTVL.

The chain is built from TRBV7-2 and TRBJ2-3; D ambiguous. Trimming removed 5 bases at V and 4 bases at J, with 13 bases between. This CDR3 has 14 amino acids. Looked up from germline, CDR1 is SGHTA and CDR2 is FQGNSA. The CDR3 nucleotides are TGTGCCAGCAGCCCCAATTGGGCGTCAGATACGCAGTATTTT. Translating gives CASSPNWASDTQYF.

The J gene is TRBJ1-5, the V gene TRBV27, with D tentatively TRBD1 (6 bases). The length of the CDR3 is 15 residues. From germline, CDR1 is MNHEY and CDR2 SMNVEV (reference sequence). V was clipped by 6 bases and J by 0 bases, with 12 bases between them. The CDR3, as DNA: TGTGCCAGCAGCCTAGCCAGGGGTAGCAATCAGCCCCAGCATTTT. Encoded protein: CASSLARGSNQPQHF.

V usage is TRBV7-7 and J usage is TRBJ2-1; 8 bases match TRBD1. The CDR3 is 13 amino acids. Losses at the gene ends were 5 bases for V and 6 bases for J; bases not matched to a gene: 3. Germline lookup yields CDR1 SSHAT and CDR2 FNYEAQ (reference sequence). The CDR3 DNA reads as TGTGCCAGCAGCCGTGGACAGGGCAATGAGCAGTTCTTC. Protein sequence: CASSRGQGNEQFF.

The chain couples TRBV7-9 to TRBJ1-4; D gene unclear. V was clipped by 0 bases and J by 8 bases, with 10 bases between them. The CDR3 has 14 amino acids. Germline loops: CDR1 SEHNR, CDR2 FQNEAQ (reference sequence). The CDR3 coding sequence is TGTGCCAGCAGCTTAGCGTCAGGAAGCGAAAAACTGTTTTTT. Its translation is CASSLASGSEKLFF.

The chain is built from TRBV25-1 and TRBJ1-2; D remains unclear. Trimming stripped 2 bases from V and 2 bases from J, with 12 bases between. The CDR3 totals 15 residues. The V gene's germline CDR1 is MGHDK and CDR2 SYGVNS. CDR3 sequence reads: CASSEPGLINYGYTF. CDR3 sequence (DNA): TGTGCCAGCAGTGAACCCGGACTCATAAACTATGGCTACACCTTC.

V gene TRBV30 combines with J gene TRBJ2-3; 12 bases match TRBD2. V lost 3 bases and J lost 5; bases outside the gene matches: 3. The germline CDR1 and CDR2 sequences are GTSNPN and SVGIG (reference sequence). This CDR3 region has 14 residues. For the CDR3, the DNA is TGTGCCTGGAGACTAGCGGGGGGCGGAGATACGCAGTATTTT. Its translation is CAWRLAGGGDTQYF.

V and J are TRBV30 and TRBJ1-5; 7 nucleotides line up with TRBD1. The V and J ends lost 0 bases and 6 bases, in that order; junction bases with no gene match: 5. This CDR3 comprises 14 residues. Germline CDR1 GTSNPN, CDR2 SVGIG (reference sequence). The CDR3 here is CAWSVRGGSQPQHF. CDR3 nucleotides: TGTGCCTGGAGTGTAAGAGGGGGCAGTCAGCCCCAGCATTTT.

The chain uses TRBV2 and TRBJ1-1; TRBD1 is a possible D gene (6 bases). This CDR3 contains 14 residues. Trimming took 4 bases from V and 8 from J, leaving 17 bases between them. The V gene's germline CDR1 is SNHLY and CDR2 FYNNEI. The CDR3 coding sequence is TGTGCCAGCAGTGCAAACGGGGGGGGCGGGGAAGCTTTCTTT. It specifies CASSANGGGGEAFF.

The gene calls are TRBV2 and TRBJ2-1, with TRBD2 matching over 12 bases. CDR3 size: 13 residues. Trimming at V came to 9 bases and at J to 6 bases, leaving 3 bases not matched to a gene. Germline CDR1 reads SNHLY; CDR2 reads FYNNEI. The CDR3 here is CASPSGRVNEQFF. CDR3 in DNA: TGTGCCAGTCCTAGCGGGAGGGTCAATGAGCAGTTCTTC.

The chain has TRBV5-6 and TRBJ2-2; 9 bases are a match to TRBD2. The CDR3 runs 16 residues. V lost 2 bases to trimming and J lost 3 bases; unmatched junction nucleotides: 5. The germline CDR1 and CDR2 sequences are SGHDT and YYEEEE. CDR3: CASSFLLAGHTGELFF. The CDR3 nucleotides read TGTGCCAGCAGCTTTTTACTAGCGGGCCACACCGGGGAGCTGTTTTTT.